The 21 T cell receptor beta chains given below trace back to one sample, sequenced in a study of T and B cells in COVID-19 patients. Multiplex PCR with BIOMED2 TRB-A/B primer pools amplified TRB rearrangements. TCRdb recomputed calls from the multiplex PCR reads with MiXCR, one row per CDR3 protein. Of 20,000 to 25,000 distinct CDR3 sequences listed, approximately 30% are singletons. From blood, about 240-550 ng of genomic DNA served as TRB template. The specimen was blood. The source is a human donor who had recovered from COVID-19.

J is TRBJ2-3 and V is TRBV10-3, with 13 bases identical to TRBD2. Germline V CDR1 and CDR2: ENHRY, SYGVKD. V was pared by 11 bases and J by 4 bases, with 24 bases of the junction left unmatched. This CDR3 is 20 amino acids long. The CDR3 is CASTARGGTSGGASADTQYF. The CDR3 nucleotides read TGTGCCTCCACGGCCAGGGGGGGAACTAGCGGGGGGGCCAGCGCAGATACGCAGTATTTT.

This chain joins TRBV11-3 and TRBJ2-2; 7 positions match TRBD2. The J segment lost 7 bases and the V segment lost 5 bases, leaving 7 bases of the junction unmatched. The CDR3 has 14 amino acids. The germline V gene has CDR1 SGHNT and CDR2 YENEEA. The CDR3 DNA reads as TGTGCCAGCAGCCAGGGCCGGGAGGTCGGGGAGCTGTTTTTT. This gives the protein CASSQGREVGELFF. Combining the CDR3 with reference TRBV11-3 and TRBJ2-2 gives the whole variable domain EAGVVQSPRYKIIEKKQPVAFWCNPISGHNTLYWYLQNLGQGPELLIRYENEEAVDDSQLPKDRFSAERLKGVDSTLKIQPAELGDSAVYLCASSQGREVGELFFGEGSRLTVL.

The CDR3 DNA reads TGTGCCAGCAGTTTCCGGACAGGGCACGAGCAGTACTTC. Protein product: CASSFRTGHEQYF. The chain uses TRBV27 and TRBJ2-7, with 8 bases fitting TRBD1. V trimming: 3 bases; J trimming: 5 bases; junction bases outside the gene matches: 3. The CDR3 has 13 amino acids. From germline, CDR1 is MNHEY and CDR2 SMNVEV (reference sequence).

The sample holds a few counts of this clonotype. The genes are TRBV6-1 and TRBJ1-1; D call uncertain. This CDR3 comprises 12 residues. Per germline, CDR1 MNHNS and CDR2 SASEGT. V was shortened by 2 bases and J by 7 bases, with 8 bases between the two germline ends. CDR3 sequence: CASSEHGNEAFF. The CDR3 DNA reads TGTGCCAGCAGTGAACATGGAAATGAAGCTTTCTTT.

This clonotype was seen ten or more times. The rearrangement joins TRBV6-5 to TRBJ1-2; 9 bases are shared with TRBD1. Germline CDR1 is MNHEY and CDR2 is SVGAGI. The CDR3 sequence is 14 residues long. The ends lost 7 bases at V and 7 bases at J; junction bases unmatched: 10. The CDR3 DNA sequence: TGTGCCAGCACCCGGGACAGGGAGATGGGTGGCTACACCTTC. As protein: CASTRDREMGGYTF.

The chain couples TRBV18 to TRBJ2-7, with D maybe TRBD1 (6 bases). V was cut by 3 bases and J by 3 bases, with 12 bases left in between. There are 14 residues in the CDR3. CDR1 KGHSH and CDR2 LQKENI come from the germline V gene. The CDR3: CASSPRAGVYEQYF. The DNA of the CDR3 is TGTGCCAGCTCACCTCGGGCAGGGGTCTACGAGCAGTACTTC. Together with reference TRBV18 and TRBJ2-7, the CDR3 gives the full variable domain: NAGVMQNPRHLVRRRGQEARLRCSPMKGHSHVYWYRQLPEEGLKFMVYLQKENIIDESGMPKERFSAEFPKEGPSILRIQQVVRGDSAAYFCASSPRAGVYEQYFGPGTRLTVT.

The rearrangement uses TRBV5-1 and TRBJ1-1; no reliable D call. Germline V gene lookup returns CDR1 SGHRS and CDR2 YFSETQ. This CDR3 is 14 amino acids long. The germline V and J ends were trimmed by 0 bases and 0 bases, with 6 bases remaining between them. CDR3 residues: CASSLAGMNTEAFF. CDR3 DNA: TGCGCCAGCAGCTTGGCTGGAATGAACACTGAAGCTTTCTTT.

The table lists this clonotype with a few counts. The V and J genes are TRBV6-1 and TRBJ1-4; D may be TRBD1 (5 bases). This CDR3 is 15 amino acids long. V was shortened by 2 bases and J by 6 bases, with 13 bases between the two germline ends. Germline lookup yields CDR1 MNHNS and CDR2 SASEGT. The CDR3 sequence is CASSETWGEDEKLFF. CDR3 sequence (DNA): TGTGCCAGCAGTGAAACCTGGGGGGAGGATGAAAAACTGTTTTTT.

This clonotype is labeled as medium-sized. The V call is TRBV19, the J call TRBJ1-3, with D hard to call. The CDR3 runs to 14 residues. Trimming pared 9 bases from V and 0 bases from J, leaving 12 bases between. Per the germline V gene, CDR1 is LNHDA and CDR2 is SQIVND (reference sequence). The CDR3 DNA follows: TGTGCCAGCAGCGCCGGGGACTCTGGAAACACCATATATTTT. Translation gives CASSAGDSGNTIYF.

This chain connects TRBV6-5 to TRBJ1-5; TRBD1 matches 9 bases. This CDR3 has 16 residues. V was clipped by 6 bases and J by 2 bases; unmatched bases: 8. The germline gives CDR1 MNHEY, CDR2 SVGAGI. The CDR3 DNA is TGTGCCAGCAGGTCCCGACAGGGGGACCGCAATCAGCCCCAGCATTTT. Translating gives CASRSRQGDRNQPQHF.

This clonotype is medium-sized (0.01 to 0.1%). The rearrangement joins TRBV5-6 to TRBJ2-3; 8 positions agree with TRBD1. V lost 3 bases to trimming and J lost 2 bases; unmatched junction nucleotides: 11. The CDR3 runs 17 residues. The V gene's germline CDR1 is SGHDT and CDR2 YYEEEE. The DNA of the CDR3 is TGTGCCAGCAGCTGGGGTTGGGCACAGGGGGTCACAGATACGCAGTATTTT. Its protein is CASSWGWAQGVTDTQYF.

In this sample, this clonotype is medium-sized. The chain joins TRBV19 to TRBJ2-7; 8 bases are a match to TRBD1. CDR1 and CDR2 from the germline V gene are LNHDA and SQIVND (reference sequence). This CDR3 contains 14 residues. The V and J ends lost 3 bases and 1 base, in that order; junction bases with no gene match: 2. In DNA, the CDR3 is TGTGCCAGTAGTATCCAGGGGGCGTCCTACGAGCAGTACTTC. Residues: CASSIQGASYEQYF.

The rearrangement uses TRBV10-3 and TRBJ1-1, with D maybe TRBD1 (5 bases). V was clipped by 0 bases and J by 1 base, with 9 bases between them. The CDR3 is made up of 15 amino acids. CDR1 is ENHRY, CDR2 SYGVKD, per germline. The CDR3 nucleotides read TGTGCCATCAGTGAGTCGCAGGGAAGGAACACTGAAGCTTTCTTT. Amino acids: CAISESQGRNTEAFF.

As for this clonotype: This may be a read error, as it is one base from a much larger clone. This chain links TRBV12-3 or TRBV12-4 with TRBJ2-7, with D possibly being TRBD1 or TRBD2 (6 bases each). CDR3 length: 15 residues. Trimming removed 8 bases at V and 6 bases at J, with 23 bases between. The CDR3, as DNA: TGTGCCAGCCGCCAGACAGGAGGAGGGGCATTCGAGCAGTACTTC. The encoded protein is CASRQTGGGAFEQYF.

This clonotype was counted between two and nine times. The chain combines TRBV19 with TRBJ1-5; D perhaps matches TRBD1 (5 bases). The germline V gene has CDR1 LNHDA and CDR2 SQIVND (reference sequence). The CDR3 extends over 15 amino acids. Trimming stripped 9 bases from V and 3 bases from J, with 18 bases between. The CDR3 sequence: CASSGGAGNNQPQHF. CDR3 DNA sequence: TGTGCCAGCTCTGGGGGAGCCGGAAACAATCAGCCCCAGCATTTT.

This clonotype is termed medium-sized (0.01 to 0.1%). The chain recombines TRBV18 with TRBJ2-6; 9 bases line up with TRBD1. CDR3 size: 18 residues. Germline CDR1 is KGHSH and CDR2 is LQKENI. V shed 3 bases, J shed 4 bases, and the junction held 10 bases outside the gene matches. CDR3 coding DNA: TGTGCCAGCTCACCGCTCATGACAGGGGGTAACGGGGCCAACGTCCTGACTTTC. Translation: CASSPLMTGGNGANVLTF.

This chain uses TRBV12-3 or TRBV12-4 with TRBJ1-5; weak D call: TRBD1 (6 bases). Deletions cut 5 bases from V and 4 bases from J, with 15 bases between. This CDR3 contains 15 residues. The CDR3 loop reads CASSQQGSGNQPQHF. Written as DNA, the CDR3 is TGTGCCAGCAGTCAGCAGGGGTCGGGGAATCAGCCCCAGCATTTT.

The chain recombines TRBV5-6 with TRBJ2-7; 12 bases match TRBD2. J lost 2 bases, V lost 3 bases, and 6 bases had no gene match. The CDR3 consists of 16 residues. The germline CDR1 and CDR2 sequences are SGHDT and YYEEEE. CDR3 bases: TGTGCCAGCAGCTCGACTAGCGGGGGCCGGGCCTACGAGCAGTACTTC. Translation gives CASSSTSGGRAYEQYF.

This clonotype is deemed medium-sized. This rearrangement joins TRBV30 to TRBJ2-3, with 8 bases fitting TRBD1. CDR3 length: 13 residues. Germline V gene lookup returns CDR1 GTSNPN and CDR2 SVGIG (reference sequence). With V trimmed by 5 bases and J by 4 bases, 5 bases remained unmatched. In DNA form, the CDR3 reads TGTGCCTGGGGACAGGGACAGTCAGATACGCAGTATTTT. Protein product: CAWGQGQSDTQYF.

Within the sample, this clonotype is medium-sized. This chain joins TRBV29-1 and TRBJ2-5, with 8 bases that match TRBD2. In germline, CDR1 is SQVTM, CDR2 ANQGSEA. The CDR3 is 14 residues long. V shed 3 bases, J shed 0 bases, and the junction held 3 bases outside the gene matches. The CDR3 coding sequence is TGCAGCGTTGATTTAGCGGGGCACCAAGAGACCCAGTACTTC. Its protein product is CSVDLAGHQETQYF.

This rearrangement joins TRBV20-1 to TRBJ1-2, with D possibly being TRBD1 (5 bases). Germline-derived CDR1 and CDR2 are DFQATT and SNEGSKA (reference sequence). V was clipped by 1 base and J by 3 bases, with 15 bases between them. This CDR3 spans 15 amino acids. CDR3 amino acids: CSARVEEGTDYGYTF. The CDR3 DNA reads as TGCAGTGCTAGAGTTGAAGAGGGGACGGACTATGGCTACACCTTC.